This entry concerns a single T cell receptor (beta chain). It has no known antigen specificity. No much larger clone exists at a distance of one base, and base qualities are not known. V loses 2 bases of germline sequence and J loses 4 bases, and the interval between the two ends is 14 bases. According to the germline V gene, CDR1 reads SNHLY and CDR2 reads FYNNEI. The CDR3 covers 15 residues, taking in both the cysteine and the phenylalanine. Just CDR3 DNA is preserved here, 45 bases in frame from base 1. The data were obtained in a study of CD8+ T cells in alopecia areata (dated by TCRdb to 2016 to 2019). As for the study more broadly: Treated patients were enrolled in an open-label pilot trial of oral tofacitinib, 5 to 10 mg twice daily, for moderate-to-severe alopecia areata. Tofacitinib-treated patients had biopsies at baseline and at 4 and 24 weeks of treatment, with a later scalp biopsy in several patients. RNA was extracted with the PAXgene miRNA kit for fixed scalp, the miRNeasy kit for PBMCs, and the RNeasy kit for mouse skin. Tofacitinib was administered for 6 to 18 months, and 6 months of follow-up off drug were then conducted to assess delayed response and recurrence. On the human side, TCRbeta sequencing was run on scalp tissue and on sorted CD4+ and CD8+ peripheral blood T cells from healthy controls and from alopecia areata patients with either patchy or totalis/universalis disease. Clonality in the scalp was compared among normal scalp (n=4), patchy alopecia areata scalp (n=8), and alopecia totalis/universalis scalp (n=8). TCRbeta CDR3 regions were amplified by immunoSEQ multiplex PCR using 35 Vbeta forward and 13 Jbeta reverse primers. In both human patients and the C3H/HeJ mouse model, the study applied high-throughput TCRbeta sequencing to look at T cell clonal expansion in alopecia areata. Disease severity in treated patients was measured with the SALT score, which quantifies the percentage of affected scalp surface area. The paper's findings and limits, for the study overall: Because the treated cohort was small and had only one nonresponder, larger studies are needed to examine links between baseline CD8+ expansion and response. Lesional scalp, especially in alopecia totalis/universalis, showed higher clonality and more expanded CD8+ clones than normal scalp, suggesting antigenic drive. Many expanded lesional clones were found to persist in scalp and blood during tofacitinib treatment, and relapse after treatment cessation may be partly explained by this persistence. Tofacitinib significantly lowered scalp clonality and the number of expanded CD8+ clones among the top 100 scalp clones. TCR sequences shared between patients were less clear than in mice, possibly partly because of HLA diversity in the patient population. Unlike mouse skin, where gammadelta T cells dominate, normal human skin contains resident alphabeta T cells that get sequenced too, which complicates analysis of the scalp TCR repertoire.

The library was built by means of the immunoSEQ multiplex PCR assay. For TCR sequencing, RNA was extracted from every sample and reverse transcribed into cDNA to serve as template. First-strand cDNA was synthesized using SuperScript III with a 2:1 mix of oligo-dT and random hexamers. A synthetic immune receptor repertoire was used to assess amplification bias, and residual bias was removed computationally. Per the original workflow: Raw reads were preprocessed for error removal, and CDR3 was defined according to IMGT conventions as running from the conserved cysteine to phenylalanine. To get clonality, Shannon entropy was normalized by log2 of the number of productive unique TCRs and the result was subtracted from 1. Whether each scalp clone was CD4 or CD8 was inferred by checking scalp TCRbeta sequences against the CD4 and CD8 repertoires from sorted blood. The immuneACCESS repertoire file appears here via TCRdb, limited to in-frame rearrangements. These files lack a portion of the clones; in checked studies, under half of the deficit traces to unresolved V genes, and the cause of the others is not known. For V, J and clone size, that table is used; D and trimming come from the DNA. The sample includes under 200,000 clones, with around 71% observed a single time. In total, the top ten clones hold roughly 0.85% of the sample.

What the time point label conveys for this sample: more than 3 weeks on oral tofacitinib. This sample's treatment or condition label indicates: oral pan-JAK inhibitor, 5-10 mg twice daily. From alopecia areata patients, peripheral blood was collected along with lesional scalp punch biopsies. PBMCs were separated by density centrifugation and stained for CD3, CD4 and CD8, after which CD4+ and CD8+ T cells were sorted on a FACSAria. The rearrangement joined TRBV2 to TRBJ1-1; TRBD1 might be the D gene, on 5 matching bases. This specimen consisted of CD4+ T cells sorted from blood, obtained at week 4, from a patient treated with tofacitinib. The sequence was collected from a human donor with alopecia areata. The nucleotide sequence reads TGTGCCAGCAGTGAATGGGTCCCAAGGGGCACTGAAGCTTTCTTT. It codes for CASSEWVPRGTEAFF.